These 28 T cell receptor beta chains came from one sample sequenced in a study of blood T cell repertoires in COVID-19. Sequenced by immunoSEQ multiplex PCR; TCRdb stores in-frame clones only, minus some. Of approximately 300,000 clones listed, around nine tenths are singletons. Sequencing used peripheral blood. All receptors come from a woman between 45 and 65 years old with active or convalescent COVID-19.

This chain links TRBV11-2 with TRBJ1-2, with TRBD1 identical over 7 bases. Unmatched junction bases numbered 19, after V lost 4 bases and J lost 8 bases. This CDR3 contains 17 residues. Germline lookup yields CDR1 SGHAT and CDR2 FQNNGV. As DNA, the CDR3 is TGTGCCAGCAGCTCAGGACTTCTTCGGGACAGTTCCTGGGGCTACACCTTC. Translated, it gives CASSSGLLRDSSWGYTF.

Of note for this clone: Other DNA sequences in this sample translate to the same CDR3. This chain connects TRBV30 to TRBJ1-5; D uncertain. With 0 bases removed from V and 4 bases from J, the gap between germline ends came to 10 bases. Germline CDR1 GTSNPN, CDR2 SVGIG (reference sequence). CDR3 length: 14 amino acids. CDR3 nucleotides: TGTGCCTGGAGTGTAGGTGGAGGGAATCAGCCCCAGCATTTT. It codes for CAWSVGGGNQPQHF.

V gene TRBV7-8 combines with J gene TRBJ2-3, with 9 bases aligning to TRBD1. This CDR3 region has 15 residues. CDR1 and CDR2 from the germline V gene are SGHVS and FQNEAQ. Germline trimming cut 5 bases from V and 4 bases from J; bases unmatched to any gene: 7. In DNA form, the CDR3 reads TGTGCCAGCAGCACCGGGACAGGGACAGCAGATACGCAGTATTTT. Residues: CASSTGTGTADTQYF. Variable domain in full (rest from reference TRBV7-8 and TRBJ2-3): GAGVSQSPRYKVAKRGQDVALRCDPISGHVSLFWYQQALGQGPEFLTYFQNEAQLDKSGLPSDRFFAERPEGSVSTLKIQRTQQEDSAVYLCASSTGTGTADTQYFGPGTRLTVL.

The chain joins TRBV10-2 to TRBJ2-5; 11 bases are shared with TRBD2. V was pared by 5 bases and J by 3 bases, with 17 bases of the junction left unmatched. The CDR3 has 19 amino acids. The germline V gene encodes CDR1 WSHSY and CDR2 SAAADI. The CDR3 region is CASSLRLAGGPFEEETQYF. CDR3 DNA sequence: TGCGCCAGCAGTCTACGCTTAGCGGGAGGGCCCTTTGAGGAAGAGACCCAGTACTTC.

The chain employs TRBV3-1 (or the pseudogene TRBV3-2) and TRBJ2-7; TRBD2 aligns across 7 bases. The CDR3 extends over 14 amino acids. Germline V gene lookup returns CDR1 LGHDT and CDR2 YNNKEL (reference sequence). J gave up 6 bases and V 5 bases, and 10 bases lay outside the gene matches. The CDR3 loop is CASSFSGSGSEQYF. The CDR3, as DNA: TGTGCCAGCAGCTTTAGCGGGTCGGGGAGCGAGCAGTACTTC.

The chain links TRBV18 to TRBJ2-2, with D perhaps matching TRBD1 (5 bases). The germline V gene has CDR1 KGHSH and CDR2 LQKENI. The V end lost 3 bases, the J end lost 6 bases, and 11 bases lay between the germline ends. This CDR3 has 14 residues. The CDR3 DNA follows: TGTGCCAGCTCACCCATCAGGGCGGCCGGGGAGCTGTTTTTT. Translating gives CASSPIRAAGELFF.

The chain carries TRBV6-5 and TRBJ2-3; weak D call: TRBD2 (5 bases). The CDR3 totals 15 residues. V was pared by 9 bases and J by 0 bases, with 16 bases between. Germline V gene lookup returns CDR1 MNHEY and CDR2 SVGAGI. The CDR3, as DNA: TGTGCCAGTCATAGGAGCGGTTCTAGCACAGATACGCAGTATTTT. This gives the protein CASHRSGSSTDTQYF.

This clone was seen a handful of times. The gene calls are TRBV3-1 (or the pseudogene TRBV3-2) and TRBJ2-2; TRBD2 matches at 12 bases. Germline assignment: CDR1 LGHDT and CDR2 YNNKEL (reference sequence). CDR3 size: 16 residues. Trimming removed 4 bases from V and 7 bases from J; junction bases left unmatched: 7. The CDR3 region has the DNA TGTGCCAGCAGCCCTAGACTAGCGGGGGCCTTCGGGGAGCTGTTTTTT. The encoded protein is CASSPRLAGAFGELFF.

The chain employs TRBV3-1 (or the pseudogene TRBV3-2) and TRBJ2-1; 8 positions agree with TRBD2. Unmatched junction bases numbered 20, after V lost 6 bases and J lost 4 bases. The germline V gene has CDR1 LGHDT and CDR2 YNNKEL (reference sequence). The CDR3 is made up of 19 amino acids. DNA of the CDR3: TGTGCCAGCAGTCCCCGAGGTAGCGGGACCCGGCCGATTTACAATGAGCAGTTCTTC. It translates to CASSPRGSGTRPIYNEQFF.

V is TRBV19 and J is TRBJ2-3; a weak D match, TRBD1 (6 bases). CDR1 and CDR2 (germline): LNHDA, SQIVND (reference sequence). The V end was cut by 4 bases, the J end by 5 bases, with 10 bases between. The CDR3 extends over 13 amino acids. CDR3 in DNA: TGTGCCAGTAGTAAACAGACAGGAGATACGCAGTATTTT. The encoded protein is CASSKQTGDTQYF.

The rearrangement uses TRBV5-1 and TRBJ2-1; 12 nucleotides line up with TRBD2. The CDR3 extends over 16 amino acids. Looked up from germline, CDR1 is SGHRS and CDR2 is YFSETQ. V shed 5 bases, J shed 3 bases, and the junction held 6 bases outside the gene matches. For the CDR3, the DNA is TGCGCCAGCAGGCCGACTAGCGGGAGTGTCTACAATGAGCAGTTCTTC. This gives the protein CASRPTSGSVYNEQFF.

This chain joins TRBV28 and TRBJ2-6; D is ambiguous. The CDR3 covers 15 residues. V lost 5 bases and J 0 bases, leaving 8 bases between the germline ends. Germline assignment: CDR1 MDHEN and CDR2 SYDVKM. The CDR3 region has the DNA TGTGCCAGCAGTGTCCATTCCTCTGGGGCCAACGTCCTGACTTTC. This sequence encodes CASSVHSSGANVLTF.

This chain links TRBV15 with TRBJ2-1, with D possibly matching TRBD2 (6 bases). V lost 3 bases to trimming and J lost 0 bases, with 15 bases between them. This CDR3 contains 17 residues. Germline values: CDR1 LNHNV, CDR2 YYDKDF (reference sequence). The CDR3 protein is CATSRSGTLRSYNEQFF. CDR3 in DNA: TGTGCCACCAGCAGGTCCGGGACTCTTCGCTCCTACAATGAGCAGTTCTTC.

The chain carries TRBV2 and TRBJ2-7; TRBD1 matches at 7 bases. Trimming cost V 7 bases and J 4 bases; bases outside gene matches: 10. This CDR3 contains 14 residues. Germline V CDR1 and CDR2: SNHLY, FYNNEI. The CDR3: CASKSDRVGYEQYF. As DNA, the CDR3 is TGTGCCAGCAAATCTGACAGGGTCGGGTACGAGCAGTACTTC.

V is TRBV6-2 or TRBV6-3 and J is TRBJ1-2; the D gene is possibly TRBD1 (5 bases). Germline V gene data show CDR1 as MNHEY and CDR2 as SVGEGT. V lost 3 bases and J 0 bases, leaving 14 bases between the germline ends. This CDR3 is 16 amino acids long. CDR3 region: CASSYTPQASNYGYTF. The CDR3 region has the DNA TGTGCCAGCAGTTATACCCCACAGGCTTCTAACTATGGCTACACCTTC.

The chain links TRBV30 to TRBJ2-7; possibly TRBD1 for D (5 bases). Trimming left V 5 bases short and J 2 bases short, with 10 bases between. The CDR3 is made up of 12 amino acids. Germline lookup yields CDR1 GTSNPN and CDR2 SVGIG (reference sequence). The CDR3, as DNA: TGTGCCTGGGCAGGGAAGACCTACGAGCAGTACTTC. As protein: CAWAGKTYEQYF.

The chain has TRBV27 and TRBJ2-7, with D possibly TRBD1 on 5 matching bases. Germline assignment: CDR1 MNHEY and CDR2 SMNVEV (reference sequence). CDR3 length: 13 amino acids. V dropped 2 bases and J dropped 2 bases, with 7 bases sitting between them. CDR3 nucleotide sequence: TGTGCCAGCAGTTTAGGCAGGGCCTACGAGCAGTACTTC. It yields the protein CASSLGRAYEQYF.

The chain carries TRBV12-3 or TRBV12-4 and TRBJ2-1; possible D gene TRBD1, 7 bases. The CDR3 is made up of 13 amino acids. Trimming took off 3 bases at V and 9 bases at J, with 12 bases between the two ends. In nucleotides, the CDR3 is TGTGCCAGCAGTTTTAACAGGGGACTTGAGCAGTTCTTC. Protein: CASSFNRGLEQFF.

The rearrangement links TRBV2 to TRBJ2-3; 8 bases align to TRBD1. Germline assignment: CDR1 SNHLY and CDR2 FYNNEI. V trimming: 6 bases; J trimming: 1 base; junction bases outside the gene matches: 3. There are 14 residues in the CDR3. The chain's CDR3 is CASRDRVGTDTQYF. The CDR3 DNA reads TGTGCCAGCAGGGACAGGGTTGGCACAGATACGCAGTATTTT.

This clone was found once. The gene calls are TRBV4-3 and TRBJ2-2; 8 nucleotides match TRBD2. This CDR3 comprises 16 residues. V lost 0 bases, J lost 7 bases, and 7 bases stayed unmatched. CDR1 is LGHNA, CDR2 YSLEER, per germline. CDR3 coding DNA: TGCGCCAGCAGCCAAGAAGGGACGGGAGGGCACGGGGAGCTGTTTTTT. Protein sequence: CASSQEGTGGHGELFF.

V usage is TRBV18 and J usage is TRBJ1-1; 8 bases align to TRBD1. Trimming cost V 2 bases and J 1 base; bases outside gene matches: 6. This CDR3 spans 16 amino acids. The V gene's germline CDR1 is KGHSH and CDR2 LQKENI. In nucleotides, the CDR3 is TGTGCCAGCTCACCATTAACCACAGGGGGGAACACTGAAGCTTTCTTT. Its translation: CASSPLTTGGNTEAFF.

For the CDR3, the DNA is TGTGCCAGCAGTTTATCAGGTAGCGGACAGGGGACTAGCTATGGCTACACCTTC. Translation gives CASSLSGSGQGTSYGYTF. The rearrangement joins TRBV27 to TRBJ1-2, with TRBD1 identical over 9 bases. J lost 4 bases, V lost 0 bases, and 12 bases had no gene match. CDR1 and CDR2 (germline): MNHEY, SMNVEV (reference sequence). CDR3 size: 18 residues.

The chain couples TRBV18 to TRBJ1-2; D possibly corresponds to TRBD1 (5 bases). CDR3 length: 13 amino acids. Germline V gene data show CDR1 as KGHSH and CDR2 as LQKENI. With 2 bases removed from V and 8 bases from J, the gap between germline ends came to 12 bases. The CDR3 DNA sequence: TGTGCCAGCTCACCAGGAGGGGATCGCGGCTACACCTTC. Translation gives CASSPGGDRGYTF.

This sequence joins TRBV27 and TRBJ2-1; TRBD2 aligns across 11 bases. Trimming removed 8 bases from V and 5 bases from J; junction bases left unmatched: 2. CDR3 length: 13 amino acids. The V gene's germline CDR1 is MNHEY and CDR2 SMNVEV (reference sequence). The CDR3 coding sequence is TGTGCCAGCTGGGGACTAGCGGACAATGAGCAGTTCTTC. Translated, it gives CASWGLADNEQFF.

The chain uses TRBV28 and TRBJ2-1, with D perhaps TRBD2 (6 bases). The CDR3 totals 12 residues. The germline gives CDR1 MDHEN, CDR2 SYDVKM. Trimming left V 5 bases short and J 12 bases short, with 14 bases between. Written as DNA, the CDR3 is TGTGCCAGCAGTGCCCCAATGGGAGGGCAGTTCTTC. It encodes CASSAPMGGQFF.

This chain uses TRBV4-1 with TRBJ1-3; D is ambiguous. The CDR3 is 17 amino acids. Germline lookup yields CDR1 MGHRA and CDR2 YSYEKL. V was clipped by 3 bases and J by 0 bases, with 15 bases between them. The CDR3 spells CASSQSSFPSSGNTIYF. Here the CDR3 DNA reads TGCGCCAGCAGCCAGAGTTCATTTCCGTCCTCTGGAAACACCATATATTTT.

Points on this clone: This same CDR3 is encoded by further DNA sequences in the sample. The chain employs TRBV12-3 or TRBV12-4 and TRBJ2-7, with D perhaps TRBD2 (6 bases). V was shortened by 3 bases and J by 3 bases, with 9 bases between the two germline ends. CDR3 size: 13 residues. The CDR3 nucleotides read TGTGCCAGCAGTTTGGCGGGGAACTACGAGCAGTACTTC. Its translation: CASSLAGNYEQYF.

V usage is TRBV2 and J usage is TRBJ2-5; 11 nucleotides match TRBD2. V was pared by 6 bases and J by 5 bases, with 14 bases of the junction left unmatched. The germline V gene encodes CDR1 SNHLY and CDR2 FYNNEI. The CDR3 sequence is 17 residues long. The chain's CDR3 is CASRTTTGLAVDETQYF. DNA of the CDR3: TGTGCCAGCAGAACCACAACGGGACTAGCGGTGGACGAGACCCAGTACTTC.